The rows below give T cell receptor beta chains drawn from one sample of a study of blood T cells in healthy people across ages. TCRdb ran MiXCR on the 5' RACE reads and lists one entry per CDR3 protein. The sample includes under 700,000 distinct CDR3 sequences, under 30% of them seen just once. This sample also appeared in a second study, on T cells of mothers and their children.

Material for sequencing was blood. These receptors originate from a boy aged 5-17 years in good health. CDR3s include the opening cysteine and the closing phenylalanine or tryptophan. D genes are given only for firm matches. Expanded clones are given a class, and other clones once, few, many or no size at all.

cdr3_nt,cdr3_aa,clone_size,d_call,v_call,j_call
TGCAGTGGGGACGCCACAGATACGCAGTATTTT,CSGDATDTQYF,NA,NA,TRBV20-1,TRBJ2-3
TGTGCCAGCAGCCAAGAGGGTTGGCGGGGCGTCACCAAAAACATTCAGTACTTC,CASSQEGWRGVTKNIQYF,NA,NA,TRBV3-1,TRBJ2-4
TGTGCCAGCAGTGATCCCCCGACAGGGCCAGGGGAGACCCAGTACTTC,CASSDPPTGPGETQYF,NA,TRBD1,TRBV25-1,TRBJ2-5
TGTGCCAGCAGCTTACCCGGGACAGGGTATATCATTCAGTACTTC,CASSLPGTGYIIQYF,few,TRBD1,TRBV7-9,TRBJ2-4
TGCGCCAGCAGCCAAGATCCTAGCGGAGGATACCAAGAGACCCAGTACTTC,CASSQDPSGGYQETQYF,NA,TRBD2,TRBV4-3,TRBJ2-5
TGTGCCAGCCAAACTAGCAGCACAGATACGCAGTATTTT,CASQTSSTDTQYF,NA,NA,TRBV12-3/TRBV12-4,TRBJ2-3
TGTGCCAGCAGCTCCGATTCAGAGACCCAGTACTTC,CASSSDSETQYF,many,NA,TRBV11-2,TRBJ2-5
TGTGCCAGCAGCTTAGACGGGCGGGAGCAGTTCTTC,CASSLDGREQFF,NA,NA,TRBV7-2,TRBJ2-1
TGCAGTGCTGGCGGCTTGAGCGGGGCCTACGAGCAGTACTTC,CSAGGLSGAYEQYF,NA,TRBD2,TRBV20-1,TRBJ2-7
TGTGCCAGCAGCAGCAGGGGGCGCGAGACTGAAGCTTTCTTT,CASSSRGRETEAFF,few,TRBD1,TRBV9,TRBJ1-1